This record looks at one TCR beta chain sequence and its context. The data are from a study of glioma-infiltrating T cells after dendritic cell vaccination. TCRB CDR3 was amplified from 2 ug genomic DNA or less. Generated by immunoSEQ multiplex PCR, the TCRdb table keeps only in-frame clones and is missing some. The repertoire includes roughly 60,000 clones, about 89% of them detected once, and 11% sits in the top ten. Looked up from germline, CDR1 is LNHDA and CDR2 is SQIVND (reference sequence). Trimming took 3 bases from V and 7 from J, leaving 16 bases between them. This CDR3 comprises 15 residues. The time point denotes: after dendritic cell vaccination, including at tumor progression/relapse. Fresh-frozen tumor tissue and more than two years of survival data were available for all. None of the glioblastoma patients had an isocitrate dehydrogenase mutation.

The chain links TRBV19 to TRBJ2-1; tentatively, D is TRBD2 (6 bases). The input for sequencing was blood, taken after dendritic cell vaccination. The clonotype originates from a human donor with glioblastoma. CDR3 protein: CASSIWGRSKNEQFF. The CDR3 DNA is TGTGCCAGTAGTATTTGGGGGAGGTCTAAGAATGAGCAGTTCTTC.